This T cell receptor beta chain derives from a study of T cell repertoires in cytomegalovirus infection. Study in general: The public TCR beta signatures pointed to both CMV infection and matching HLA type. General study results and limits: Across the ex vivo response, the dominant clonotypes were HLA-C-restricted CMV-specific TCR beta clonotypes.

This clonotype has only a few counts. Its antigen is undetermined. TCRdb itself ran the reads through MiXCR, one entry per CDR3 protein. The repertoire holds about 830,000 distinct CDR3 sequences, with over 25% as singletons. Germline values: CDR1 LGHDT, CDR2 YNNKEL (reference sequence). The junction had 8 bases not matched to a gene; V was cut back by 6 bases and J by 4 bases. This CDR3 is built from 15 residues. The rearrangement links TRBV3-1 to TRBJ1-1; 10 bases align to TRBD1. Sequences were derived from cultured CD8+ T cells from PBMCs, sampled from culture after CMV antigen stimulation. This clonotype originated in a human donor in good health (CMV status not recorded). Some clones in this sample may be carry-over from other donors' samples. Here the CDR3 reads CASSHDRGRGTEAFF. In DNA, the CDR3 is TGTGCCAGCAGTCACGACAGGGGGCGAGGCACTGAAGCTTTCTTT.